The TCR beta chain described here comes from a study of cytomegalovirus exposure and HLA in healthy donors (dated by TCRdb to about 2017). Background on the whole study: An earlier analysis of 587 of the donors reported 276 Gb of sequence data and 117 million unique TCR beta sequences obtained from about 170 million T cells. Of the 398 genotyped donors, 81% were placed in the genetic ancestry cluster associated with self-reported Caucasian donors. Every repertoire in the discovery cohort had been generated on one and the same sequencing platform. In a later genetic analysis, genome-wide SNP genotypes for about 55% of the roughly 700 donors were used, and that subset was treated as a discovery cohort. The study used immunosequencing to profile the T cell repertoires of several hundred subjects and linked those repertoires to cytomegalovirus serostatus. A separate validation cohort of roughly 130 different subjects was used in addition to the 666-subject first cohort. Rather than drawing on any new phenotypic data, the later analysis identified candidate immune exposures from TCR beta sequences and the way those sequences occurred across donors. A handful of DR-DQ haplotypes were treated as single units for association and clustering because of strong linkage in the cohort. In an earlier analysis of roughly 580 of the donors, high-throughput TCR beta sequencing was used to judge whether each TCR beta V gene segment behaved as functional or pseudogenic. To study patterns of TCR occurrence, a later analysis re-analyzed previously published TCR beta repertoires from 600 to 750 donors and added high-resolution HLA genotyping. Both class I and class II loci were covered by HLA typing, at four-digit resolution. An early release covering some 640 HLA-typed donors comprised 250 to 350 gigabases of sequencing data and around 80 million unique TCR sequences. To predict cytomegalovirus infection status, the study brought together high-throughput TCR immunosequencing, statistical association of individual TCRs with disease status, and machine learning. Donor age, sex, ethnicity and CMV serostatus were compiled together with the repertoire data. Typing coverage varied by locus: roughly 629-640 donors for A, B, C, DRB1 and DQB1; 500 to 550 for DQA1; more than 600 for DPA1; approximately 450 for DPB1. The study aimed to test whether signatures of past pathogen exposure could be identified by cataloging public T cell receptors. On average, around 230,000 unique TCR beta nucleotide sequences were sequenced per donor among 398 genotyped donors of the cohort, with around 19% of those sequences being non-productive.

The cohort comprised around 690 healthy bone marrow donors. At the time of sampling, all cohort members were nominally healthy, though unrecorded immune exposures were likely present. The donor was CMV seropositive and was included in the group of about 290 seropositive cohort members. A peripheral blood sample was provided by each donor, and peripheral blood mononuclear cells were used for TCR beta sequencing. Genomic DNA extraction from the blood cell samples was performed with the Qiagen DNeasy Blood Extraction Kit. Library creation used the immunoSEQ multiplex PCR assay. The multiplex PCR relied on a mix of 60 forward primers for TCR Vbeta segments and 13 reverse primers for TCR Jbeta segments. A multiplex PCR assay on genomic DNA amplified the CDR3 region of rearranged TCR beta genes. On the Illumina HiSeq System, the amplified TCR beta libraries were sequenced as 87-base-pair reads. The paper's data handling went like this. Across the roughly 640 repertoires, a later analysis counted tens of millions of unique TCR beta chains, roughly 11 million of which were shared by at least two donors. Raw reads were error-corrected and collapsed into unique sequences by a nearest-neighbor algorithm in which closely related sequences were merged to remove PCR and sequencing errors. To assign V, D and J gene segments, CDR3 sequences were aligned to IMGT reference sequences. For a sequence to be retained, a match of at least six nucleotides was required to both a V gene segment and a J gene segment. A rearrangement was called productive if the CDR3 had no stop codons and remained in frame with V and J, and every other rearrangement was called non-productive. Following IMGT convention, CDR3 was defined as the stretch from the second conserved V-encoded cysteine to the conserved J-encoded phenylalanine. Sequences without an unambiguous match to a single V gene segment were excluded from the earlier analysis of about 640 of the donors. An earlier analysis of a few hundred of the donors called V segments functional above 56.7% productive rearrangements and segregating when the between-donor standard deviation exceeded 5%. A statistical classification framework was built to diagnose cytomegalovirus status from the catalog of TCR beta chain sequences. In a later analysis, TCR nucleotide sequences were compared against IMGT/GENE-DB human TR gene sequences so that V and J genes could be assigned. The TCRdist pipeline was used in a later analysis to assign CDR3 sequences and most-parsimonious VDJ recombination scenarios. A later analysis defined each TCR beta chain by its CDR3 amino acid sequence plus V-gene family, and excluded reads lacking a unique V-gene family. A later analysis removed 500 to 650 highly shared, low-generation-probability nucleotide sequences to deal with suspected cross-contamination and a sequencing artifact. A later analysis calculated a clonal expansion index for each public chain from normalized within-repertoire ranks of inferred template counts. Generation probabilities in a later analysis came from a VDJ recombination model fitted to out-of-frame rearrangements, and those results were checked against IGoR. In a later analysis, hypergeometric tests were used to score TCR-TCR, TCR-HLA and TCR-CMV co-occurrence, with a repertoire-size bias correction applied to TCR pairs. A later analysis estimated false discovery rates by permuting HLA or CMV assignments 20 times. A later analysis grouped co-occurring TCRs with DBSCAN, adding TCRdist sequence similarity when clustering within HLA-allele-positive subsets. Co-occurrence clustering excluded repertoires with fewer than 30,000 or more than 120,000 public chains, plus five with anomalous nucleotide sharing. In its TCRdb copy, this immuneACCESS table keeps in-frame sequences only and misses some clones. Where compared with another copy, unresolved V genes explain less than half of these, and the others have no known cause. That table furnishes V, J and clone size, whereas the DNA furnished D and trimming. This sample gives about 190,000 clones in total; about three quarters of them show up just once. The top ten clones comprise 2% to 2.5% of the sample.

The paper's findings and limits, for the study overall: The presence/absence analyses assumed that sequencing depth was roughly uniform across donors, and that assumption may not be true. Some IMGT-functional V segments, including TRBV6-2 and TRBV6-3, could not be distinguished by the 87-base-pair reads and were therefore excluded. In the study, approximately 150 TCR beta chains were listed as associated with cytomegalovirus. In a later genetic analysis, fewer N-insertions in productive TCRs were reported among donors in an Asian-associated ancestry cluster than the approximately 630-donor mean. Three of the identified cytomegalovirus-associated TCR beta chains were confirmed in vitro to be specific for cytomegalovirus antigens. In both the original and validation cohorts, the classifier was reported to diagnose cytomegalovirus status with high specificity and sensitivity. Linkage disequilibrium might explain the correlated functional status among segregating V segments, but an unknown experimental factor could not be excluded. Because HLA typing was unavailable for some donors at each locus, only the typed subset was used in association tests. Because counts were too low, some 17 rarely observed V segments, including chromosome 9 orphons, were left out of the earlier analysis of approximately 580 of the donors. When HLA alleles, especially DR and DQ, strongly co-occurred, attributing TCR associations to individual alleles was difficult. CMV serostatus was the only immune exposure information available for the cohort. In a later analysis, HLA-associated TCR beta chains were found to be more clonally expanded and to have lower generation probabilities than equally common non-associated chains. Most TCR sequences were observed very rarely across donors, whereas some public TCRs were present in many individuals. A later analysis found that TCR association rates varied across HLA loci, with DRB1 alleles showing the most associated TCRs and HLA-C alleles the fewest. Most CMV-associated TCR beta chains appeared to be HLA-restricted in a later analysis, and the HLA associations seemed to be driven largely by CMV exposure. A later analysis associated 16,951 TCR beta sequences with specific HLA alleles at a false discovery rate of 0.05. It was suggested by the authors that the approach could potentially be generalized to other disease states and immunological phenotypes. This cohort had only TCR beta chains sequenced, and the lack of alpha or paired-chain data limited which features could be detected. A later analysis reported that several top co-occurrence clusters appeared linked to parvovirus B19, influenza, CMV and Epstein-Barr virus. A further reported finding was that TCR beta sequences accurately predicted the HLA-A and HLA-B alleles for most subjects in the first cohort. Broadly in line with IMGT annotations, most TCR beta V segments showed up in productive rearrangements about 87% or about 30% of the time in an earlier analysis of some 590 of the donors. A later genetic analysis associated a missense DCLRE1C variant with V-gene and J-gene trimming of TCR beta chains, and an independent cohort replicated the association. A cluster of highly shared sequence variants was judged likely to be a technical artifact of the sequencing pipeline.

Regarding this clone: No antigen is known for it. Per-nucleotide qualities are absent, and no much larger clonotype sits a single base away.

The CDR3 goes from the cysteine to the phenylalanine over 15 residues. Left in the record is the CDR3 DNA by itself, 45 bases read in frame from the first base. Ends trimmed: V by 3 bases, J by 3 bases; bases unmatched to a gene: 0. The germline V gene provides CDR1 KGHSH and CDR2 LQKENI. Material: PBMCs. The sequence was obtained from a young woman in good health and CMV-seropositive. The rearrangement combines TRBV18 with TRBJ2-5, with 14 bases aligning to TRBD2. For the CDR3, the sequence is CASSPGLAGEETQYF. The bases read TGTGCCAGCTCACCGGGACTAGCGGGGGAAGAGACCCAGTACTTC.